What follows are 9 T cell receptor beta chains derived from one specimen sequenced in a study of T cell responses to AZD1222 COVID-19 vaccine. The data were produced by immunoSEQ multiplex PCR, yet TCRdb's version contains in-frame clones alone and is incomplete. Seen here are about 120,000 clones, 90% observed once, and the top ten hold under 4.5%. The sequencing here drew on peripheral blood, taken 28 days after the second dose of the MenACWY control vaccine. These receptors were obtained from an adult who received the MenACWY meningococcal vaccine as a control.

The count of this clone is one. Written as DNA, the CDR3 is TGCGCCAGCAGCTCCGGGGGGGGGAACATTCAGTACTTC. The encoded protein is CASSSGGGNIQYF. The J gene is TRBJ2-4, the V gene TRBV5-1, with 8 bases aligning to TRBD2. The CDR3 contains 13 residues. The germline gives CDR1 SGHRS, CDR2 YFSETQ. V shed 3 bases, J shed 7 bases, and the junction held 3 bases outside the gene matches.

The chain carries TRBV11-3 and TRBJ2-5; TRBD1 aligns across 7 bases. The germline V gene has CDR1 SGHNT and CDR2 YENEEA. V was clipped by 5 bases and J by 1 base; unmatched bases: 4. The CDR3 consists of 14 residues. DNA of the CDR3: TGTGCCAGCAGCGAGACAGGGCCCCAAGAGACCCAGTACTTC. It translates to CASSETGPQETQYF.

V usage is TRBV6-1 and J usage is TRBJ1-1, with unresolved D. The CDR3 contains 17 residues. Germline-derived CDR1 and CDR2 are MNHNS and SASEGT. The ends were cut back, 2 bases at V and 1 base at J, with 17 bases in the middle. The CDR3 loop reads CASSERSREWRNTEAFF. The CDR3 region has the DNA TGTGCCAGCAGTGAACGGAGTAGGGAGTGGAGGAACACTGAAGCTTTCTTT.

The gene calls are TRBV28 and TRBJ1-6; no definite D call. Deletions cut 6 bases from V and 6 bases from J, with 15 bases between. The CDR3 has 15 residues. The germline gives CDR1 MDHEN, CDR2 SYDVKM. The CDR3 DNA follows: TGTGCCAGCAGACTAGAAGGGTCCCTTAATTCACCCCTCCACTTT. Translated, it gives CASRLEGSLNSPLHF. The complete variable domain, with remaining parts taken from reference TRBV28 and TRBJ1-6, reads DVKVTQSSRYLVKRTGEKVFLECVQDMDHENMFWYRQDPGLGLRLIYFSYDVKMKEKGDIPEGYSVSREKKERFSLILESASTNQTSMYLCASRLEGSLNSPLHFGNGTRLTVT.

The rearrangement links TRBV18 to TRBJ1-6; D not resolved. The CDR3 runs to 15 residues. CDR1 is KGHSH, CDR2 LQKENI, per germline. Trimming stripped 5 bases from V and 2 bases from J, with 10 bases between. The CDR3 sequence: CASSRRVAYNSPLHF. CDR3 nucleotide sequence: TGTGCCAGCTCAAGACGAGTCGCCTATAATTCACCCCTCCACTTT.

This clone was observed a few times. The chain links TRBV15 to TRBJ2-1; TRBD1 matches at 10 bases. V trimming: 4 bases; J trimming: 8 bases; junction bases outside the gene matches: 8. The CDR3 is 15 amino acids. The germline V gene encodes CDR1 LNHNV and CDR2 YYDKDF (reference sequence). CDR3 loop: CATSIDRGRSDEQFF. DNA of the CDR3: TGTGCCACCAGCATAGACAGGGGGCGATCTGATGAGCAGTTCTTC. Variable domain in full (rest from reference TRBV15 and TRBJ2-1): DAMVIQNPRYQVTQFGKPVTLSCSQTLNHNVMYWYQQKSSQAPKLLFHYYDKDFNNEADTPDNFQSRRPNTSFCFLDIRSPGLGDTAMYLCATSIDRGRSDEQFFGPGTRLTVL.

V usage is TRBV19 and J usage is TRBJ1-3; tentatively, D is TRBD1 (6 bases). V was clipped by 8 bases and J by 0 bases, with 14 bases between them. Per the germline V gene, CDR1 is LNHDA and CDR2 is SQIVND (reference sequence). This CDR3 spans 15 amino acids. The CDR3 protein is CASSATGSSGNTIYF. Written as DNA, the CDR3 is TGTGCCAGTTCGGCAACAGGGAGCTCTGGAAACACCATATATTTT.

On this clone itself: At one boundary the junction diverges from the germline segment, which might be a read error. This rearrangement joins TRBV5-4 to TRBJ1-4; 8 nucleotides line up with TRBD1. Germline-derived CDR1 and CDR2 are SGHNT and YYREEE (reference sequence). The CDR3 covers 14 residues. CDR3: CASGLDRVVEKLFF. DNA of the CDR3: TGTGCCAGCGGCTTGGACAGGGTTGTTGAAAAACTGTTTTTT. The entire variable domain, with the rest obtained from reference TRBV5-4 and TRBJ1-4, is as follows: ETGVTQSPTHLIKTRGQQVTLRCSSQSGHNTVSWYQQALGQGPQFIFQYYREEENGRGNFPPRFSGLQFPNYSSELNVNALELDDSALYLCASGLDRVVEKLFFGSGTQLSVL.

The chain couples TRBV6-2 or TRBV6-3 to TRBJ1-5, with D possibly matching TRBD1 (5 bases). CDR1 and CDR2 from the germline V gene are MNHEY and SVGEGT. V lost 2 bases, J lost 9 bases, and 17 bases lay in between. The CDR3 has 15 amino acids. DNA for the CDR3: TGTGCCAGCAGTTACAGTGGCAGGGCGCAATCGCCCCAGCATTTT. Translating gives CASSYSGRAQSPQHF.